This TCR beta chain was sequenced in a study of shared clonotypes between healthy human individuals. The germline V gene encodes CDR1 MNHNS and CDR2 SASEGT. The CDR3 totals 17 residues. Trimming removed 0 bases from V and 2 bases from J, with 15 bases in between. Some clones are missing from TCRdb's copy, which holds only in-frame ones; the method was immunoSEQ multiplex PCR. Here the sample spans a few hundred thousand clones, approximately 65% being singletons. The TCR comes from a man aged 25-45 years in good health. Sequenced sample: memory CD4+ T cells sorted from blood. Subset specified: CD45RA-negative fraction. The rearrangement links TRBV6-1 to TRBJ2-3; TRBD1 might be the D (6 bases). For the CDR3, the DNA is TGTGCCAGCAGTGAAGCGGGGACACATGGGAACACAGATACGCAGTATTTT. This translates into CASSEAGTHGNTDTQYF.